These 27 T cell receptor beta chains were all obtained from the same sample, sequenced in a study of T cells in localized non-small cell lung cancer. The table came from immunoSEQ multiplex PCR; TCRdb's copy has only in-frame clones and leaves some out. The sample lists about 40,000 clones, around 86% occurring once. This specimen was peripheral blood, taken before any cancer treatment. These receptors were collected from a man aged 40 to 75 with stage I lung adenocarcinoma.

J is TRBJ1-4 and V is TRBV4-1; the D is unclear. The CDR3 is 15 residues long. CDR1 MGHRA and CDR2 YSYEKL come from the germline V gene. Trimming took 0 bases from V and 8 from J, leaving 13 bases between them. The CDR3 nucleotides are TGCGCCAGCAGCCAAGATGCGAAGGGTTACGAAAAACTGTTTTTT. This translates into CASSQDAKGYEKLFF.

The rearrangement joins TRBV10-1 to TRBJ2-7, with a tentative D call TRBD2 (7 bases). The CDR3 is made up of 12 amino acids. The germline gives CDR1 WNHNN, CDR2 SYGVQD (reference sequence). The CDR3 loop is CACGRGIYEQYF. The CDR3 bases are TGCGCATGTGGGAGGGGGATTTACGAGCAGTACTTC.

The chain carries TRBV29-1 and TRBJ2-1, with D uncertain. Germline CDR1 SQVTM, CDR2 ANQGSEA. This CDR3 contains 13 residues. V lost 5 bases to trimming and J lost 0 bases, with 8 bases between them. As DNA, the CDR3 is TGCAGCGTTCGACCCAGCTCCTACAATGAGCAGTTCTTC. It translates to CSVRPSSYNEQFF.

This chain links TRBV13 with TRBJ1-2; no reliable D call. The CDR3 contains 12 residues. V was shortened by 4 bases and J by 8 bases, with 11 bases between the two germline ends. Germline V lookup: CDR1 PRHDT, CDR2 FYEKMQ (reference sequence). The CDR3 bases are TGTGCCAGCAGCTGGATCCGGACCGGCTACACCTTC. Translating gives CASSWIRTGYTF.

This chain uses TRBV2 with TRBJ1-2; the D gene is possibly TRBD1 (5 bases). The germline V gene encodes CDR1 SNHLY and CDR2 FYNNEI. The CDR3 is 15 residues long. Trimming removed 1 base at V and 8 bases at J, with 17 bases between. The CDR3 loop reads CASSEGGRRRLGYTF. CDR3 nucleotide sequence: TGTGCCAGCAGTGAAGGGGGCAGACGCCGTCTGGGCTACACCTTC.

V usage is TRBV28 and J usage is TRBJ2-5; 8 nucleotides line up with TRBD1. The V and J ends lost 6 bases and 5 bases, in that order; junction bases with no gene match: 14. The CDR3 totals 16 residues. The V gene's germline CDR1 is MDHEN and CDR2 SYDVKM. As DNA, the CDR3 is TGTGCCAGCAGCAGGGACCAGGGGGCGCGGGGCGAGACCCAGTACTTC. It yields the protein CASSRDQGARGETQYF.

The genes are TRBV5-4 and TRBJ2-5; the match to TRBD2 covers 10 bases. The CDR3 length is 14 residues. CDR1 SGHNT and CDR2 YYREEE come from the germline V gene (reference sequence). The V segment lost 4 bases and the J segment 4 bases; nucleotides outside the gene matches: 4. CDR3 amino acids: CASSPRLAGETQYF. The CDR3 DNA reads TGTGCCAGCAGCCCAAGACTAGCGGGAGAGACCCAGTACTTC.

The CDR3 loop reads CASSLYGNYEQYF. CDR3 nucleotide sequence: TGTGCCAGCAGTTTATACGGAAACTACGAGCAGTACTTC. The chain uses TRBV27 and TRBJ2-7; D not resolved. This CDR3 is 13 amino acids long. Germline V CDR1 and CDR2: MNHEY, SMNVEV (reference sequence). V was clipped by 1 base and J by 3 bases, with 7 bases between them.

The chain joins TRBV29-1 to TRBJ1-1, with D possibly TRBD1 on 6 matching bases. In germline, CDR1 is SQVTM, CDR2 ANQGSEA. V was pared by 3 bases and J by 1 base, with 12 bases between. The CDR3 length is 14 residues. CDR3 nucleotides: TGCAGCGTTGAGTACAGGGAAAAGAACACTGAAGCTTTCTTT. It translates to CSVEYREKNTEAFF.

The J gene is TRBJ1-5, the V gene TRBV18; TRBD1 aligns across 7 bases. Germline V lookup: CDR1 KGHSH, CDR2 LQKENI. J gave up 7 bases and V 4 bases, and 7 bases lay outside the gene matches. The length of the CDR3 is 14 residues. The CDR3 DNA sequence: TGTGCCAGCTCACAAGACAGGGTTGGGCAGCCCCAGCATTTT. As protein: CASSQDRVGQPQHF.

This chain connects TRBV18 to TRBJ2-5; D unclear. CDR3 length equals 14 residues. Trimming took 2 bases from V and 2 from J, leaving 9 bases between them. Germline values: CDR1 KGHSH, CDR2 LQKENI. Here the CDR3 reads CASSPETTQETQYF. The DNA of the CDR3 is TGTGCCAGCTCACCAGAAACTACGCAAGAGACCCAGTACTTC.

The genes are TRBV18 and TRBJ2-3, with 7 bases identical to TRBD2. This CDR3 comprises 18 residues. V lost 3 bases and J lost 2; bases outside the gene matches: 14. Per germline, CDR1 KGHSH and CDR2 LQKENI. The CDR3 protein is CASSPGASGEGPTDTQYF. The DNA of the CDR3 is TGTGCCAGCTCACCCGGGGCTAGCGGAGAGGGTCCCACAGATACGCAGTATTTT.

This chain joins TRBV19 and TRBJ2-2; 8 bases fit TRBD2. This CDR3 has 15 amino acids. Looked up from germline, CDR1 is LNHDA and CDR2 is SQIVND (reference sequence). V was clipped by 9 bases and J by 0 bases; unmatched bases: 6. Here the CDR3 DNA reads TGTGCCAGCGCCACTAGCGGAGCGAACACCGGGGAGCTGTTTTTT. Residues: CASATSGANTGELFF.

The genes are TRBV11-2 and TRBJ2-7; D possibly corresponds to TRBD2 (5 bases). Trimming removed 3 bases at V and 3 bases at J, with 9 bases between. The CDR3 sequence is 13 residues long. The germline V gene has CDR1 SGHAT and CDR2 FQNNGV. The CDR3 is CASSLQRNYEQYF. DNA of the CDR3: TGTGCCAGCAGCTTGCAGCGGAACTACGAGCAGTACTTC.

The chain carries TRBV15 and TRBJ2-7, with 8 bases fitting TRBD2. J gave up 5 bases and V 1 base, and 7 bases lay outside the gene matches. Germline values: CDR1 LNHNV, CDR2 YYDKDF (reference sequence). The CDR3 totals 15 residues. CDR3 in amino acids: CATSRVPAAGDEQYF. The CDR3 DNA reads TGTGCCACCAGCAGAGTTCCAGCAGCGGGGGACGAGCAGTACTTC.

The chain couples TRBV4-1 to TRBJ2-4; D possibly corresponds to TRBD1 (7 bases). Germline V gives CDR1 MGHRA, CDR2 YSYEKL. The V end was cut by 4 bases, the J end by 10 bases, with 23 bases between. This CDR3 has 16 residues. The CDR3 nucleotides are TGCGCCAGCAGCCGACTTTCGACAGGGAGGAATTCTATTCAGTACTTC. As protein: CASSRLSTGRNSIQYF.

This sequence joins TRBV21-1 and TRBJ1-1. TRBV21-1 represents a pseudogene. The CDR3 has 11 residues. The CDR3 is CASRTPDEAFF. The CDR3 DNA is TGTGCCAGCAGGACCCCCGATGAAGCTTTCTTT.

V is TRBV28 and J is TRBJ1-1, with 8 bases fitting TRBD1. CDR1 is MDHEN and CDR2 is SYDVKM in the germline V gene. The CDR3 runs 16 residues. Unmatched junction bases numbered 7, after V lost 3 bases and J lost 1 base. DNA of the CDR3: TGTGCCAGCAGTTTCAGGGGGCGCTTTTCGAACACTGAAGCTTTCTTT. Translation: CASSFRGRFSNTEAFF.

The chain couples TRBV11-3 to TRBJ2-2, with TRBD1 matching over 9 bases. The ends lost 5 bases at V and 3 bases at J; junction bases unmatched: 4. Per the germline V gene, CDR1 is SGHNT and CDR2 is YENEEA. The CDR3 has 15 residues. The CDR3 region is CASSQQGAHTGELFF. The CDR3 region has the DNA TGTGCCAGCAGCCAACAGGGGGCACACACCGGGGAGCTGTTTTTT.

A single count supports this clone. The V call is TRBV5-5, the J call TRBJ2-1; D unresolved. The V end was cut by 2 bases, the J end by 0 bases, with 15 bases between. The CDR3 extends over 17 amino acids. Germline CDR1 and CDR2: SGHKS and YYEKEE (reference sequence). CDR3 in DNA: TGTGCCAGCAGCTTTTGGTTTCTCGAGAGCTCCTACAATGAGCAGTTCTTC. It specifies CASSFWFLESSYNEQFF. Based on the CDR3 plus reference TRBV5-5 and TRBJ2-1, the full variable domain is DAGVTQSPTHLIKTRGQQVTLRCSPISGHKSVSWYQQVLGQGPQFIFQYYEKEERGRGNFPDRFSARQFPNYSSELNVNALLLGDSALYLCASSFWFLESSYNEQFFGPGTRLTVL.

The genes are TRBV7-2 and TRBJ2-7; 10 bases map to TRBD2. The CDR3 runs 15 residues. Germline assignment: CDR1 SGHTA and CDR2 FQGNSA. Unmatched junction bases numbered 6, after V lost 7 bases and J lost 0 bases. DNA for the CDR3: TGTGCCAGCACCCCGGGACTAGCGTCCTCCTACGAGCAGTACTTC. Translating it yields CASTPGLASSYEQYF.

For the CDR3, the DNA is TGTGCCAGCAGCCCGGATTTATATTCCGACGGGACCGGGGAGCTGTTTTTT. Its translation is CASSPDLYSDGTGELFF. The V and J genes are TRBV4-2 and TRBJ2-2; no clear D gene. The ends were cut back, 4 bases at V and 5 bases at J, with 20 bases in the middle. This CDR3 spans 17 amino acids. Germline V gene data show CDR1 as LGHNA and CDR2 as YNFKEQ.

This CDR3 reads CASSGGIATNEKLFF. The CDR3 DNA sequence: TGTGCCAGCAGTGGGGGGATAGCAACTAATGAAAAACTGTTTTTT. The V call is TRBV6-1, the J call TRBJ1-4; D is possibly TRBD1 (5 bases). The V gene's germline CDR1 is MNHNS and CDR2 SASEGT. V shed 4 bases and J shed 0 bases, with 9 bases lying between them. The CDR3 length is 15 residues.

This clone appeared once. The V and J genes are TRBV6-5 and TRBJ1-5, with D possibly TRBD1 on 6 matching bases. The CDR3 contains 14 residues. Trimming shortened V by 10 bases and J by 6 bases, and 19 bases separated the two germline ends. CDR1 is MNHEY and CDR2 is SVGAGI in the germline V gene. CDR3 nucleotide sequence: TGTGCCACCGTTGCGGGGGCACGGACTCAGCCCCAGCATTTT. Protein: CATVAGARTQPQHF.

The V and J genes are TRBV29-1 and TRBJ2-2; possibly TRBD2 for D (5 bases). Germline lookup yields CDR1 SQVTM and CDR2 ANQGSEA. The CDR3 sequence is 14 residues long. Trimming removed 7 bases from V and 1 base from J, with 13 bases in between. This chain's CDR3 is CSARRSLNTGELFF. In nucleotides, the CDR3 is TGCAGCGCCCGGAGGAGTTTGAACACCGGGGAGCTGTTTTTT.

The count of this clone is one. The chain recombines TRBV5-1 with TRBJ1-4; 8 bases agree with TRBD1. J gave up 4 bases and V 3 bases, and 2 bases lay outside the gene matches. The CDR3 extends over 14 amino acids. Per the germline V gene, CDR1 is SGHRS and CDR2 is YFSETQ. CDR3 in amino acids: CASSSQGVNEKLFF. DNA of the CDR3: TGCGCCAGCAGCTCACAGGGGGTTAATGAAAAACTGTTTTTT.

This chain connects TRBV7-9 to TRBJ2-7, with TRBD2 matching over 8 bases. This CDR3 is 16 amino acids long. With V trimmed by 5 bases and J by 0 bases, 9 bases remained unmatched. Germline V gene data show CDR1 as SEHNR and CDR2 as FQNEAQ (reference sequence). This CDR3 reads CASSPTSGPSSYEQYF. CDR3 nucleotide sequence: TGTGCCAGCAGCCCTACTAGCGGACCAAGCTCCTACGAGCAGTACTTC.